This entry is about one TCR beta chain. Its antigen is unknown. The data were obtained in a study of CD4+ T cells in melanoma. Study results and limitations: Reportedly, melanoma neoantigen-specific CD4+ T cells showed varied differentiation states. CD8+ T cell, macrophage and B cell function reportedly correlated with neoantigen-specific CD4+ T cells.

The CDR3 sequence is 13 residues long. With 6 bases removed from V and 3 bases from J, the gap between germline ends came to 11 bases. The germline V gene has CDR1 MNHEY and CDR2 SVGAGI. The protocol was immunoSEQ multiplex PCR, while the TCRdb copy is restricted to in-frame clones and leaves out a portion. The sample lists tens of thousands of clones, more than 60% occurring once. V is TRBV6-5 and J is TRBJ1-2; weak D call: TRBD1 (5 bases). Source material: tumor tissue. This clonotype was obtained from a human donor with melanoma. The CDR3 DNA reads TGTGCCAGCAGACCGACAGCCGACTATGGCTACACCTTC. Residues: CASRPTADYGYTF.